The rows below give T cell receptor beta chains drawn from one sample of a study of cytomegalovirus exposure and HLA in healthy donors. The table came from immunoSEQ multiplex PCR; TCRdb's copy has only in-frame clones and leaves some out. The profile shows about 78,000 clones, approximately 72% of them singletons. Sequences were obtained from PBMCs. The receptors stem from a woman aged 40 to 50 in good health and CMV-seropositive. CDR3s include the opening cysteine and the closing phenylalanine or tryptophan. Each record gives: CDR3 length, clone size, V gene, J gene, D gene, CDR3 DNA, CDR3 protein. The D gene is left open where the match is weak. The size of a clone is reported for some rows only, either as once, few or many, or as a class for expanded clones.

CDR3 length: 14; clone size: NA; V gene: TRBV5-4; J gene: TRBJ1-1; D gene: NA; CDR3 DNA: TGTGCCAGCAGCCCCAGAGACTTGGACACTGAAGCTTTCTTT; CDR3 protein: CASSPRDLDTEAFF
CDR3 length: 14; clone size: NA; V gene: TRBV30; J gene: TRBJ1-2; D gene: NA; CDR3 DNA: TGTGCCTGGAGTGTAGGGGGGGGTCCCTATGGCTACACCTTC; CDR3 protein: CAWSVGGGPYGYTF
CDR3 length: 14; clone size: NA; V gene: TRBV30; J gene: TRBJ2-3; D gene: TRBD2; CDR3 DNA: TGTGCCTGGAGCGCGGGACTAGCGGGAGGGACGCAGTATTTT; CDR3 protein: CAWSAGLAGGTQYF
CDR3 length: 15; clone size: NA; V gene: TRBV15; J gene: TRBJ1-2; D gene: TRBD1; CDR3 DNA: TGTGCCACCAGCAGAGACACAGGGGGCCACTATGGCTACACCTTC; CDR3 protein: CATSRDTGGHYGYTF
CDR3 length: 16; clone size: NA; V gene: TRBV6-6; J gene: TRBJ2-5; D gene: TRBD2; CDR3 DNA: TGTGCCAGCAGTTACTCGGGGCGGGGGGGTCAAGAGACCCAGTACTTC; CDR3 protein: CASSYSGRGGQETQYF
CDR3 length: 14; clone size: NA; V gene: TRBV11-2; J gene: TRBJ1-5; D gene: NA; CDR3 DNA: TGTGCCAGCAGCGCAGGGGTTAGCAATCAGCCCCAGCATTTT; CDR3 protein: CASSAGVSNQPQHF
CDR3 length: 16; clone size: NA; V gene: TRBV9; J gene: TRBJ2-3; D gene: NA; CDR3 DNA: TGTGCCAGCAGCGTAGCGGGGGTTTTTAGCACAGATACGCAGTATTTT; CDR3 protein: CASSVAGVFSTDTQYF
CDR3 length: 18; clone size: NA; V gene: TRBV12-5; J gene: TRBJ2-6; D gene: TRBD1; CDR3 DNA: TGTGCTAGTGGTATAGACAGGGGATTCTCTGGGGCAGCCAACGTCCTGACTTTC; CDR3 protein: CASGIDRGFSGAANVLTF
CDR3 length: 15; clone size: NA; V gene: TRBV5-1; J gene: TRBJ2-5; D gene: TRBD2; CDR3 DNA: TGCGCCAGCAGCTTGACGGGACTAGAAGGAGAGACCCAGTACTTC; CDR3 protein: CASSLTGLEGETQYF
CDR3 length: 15; clone size: few; V gene: TRBV30; J gene: TRBJ2-4; D gene: TRBD1; CDR3 DNA: TGTGCCTGGCCTACAGGGGGCGCCTTCAAAAACATTCAGTACTTC; CDR3 protein: CAWPTGGAFKNIQYF
CDR3 length: 15; clone size: few; V gene: TRBV14; J gene: TRBJ1-4; D gene: NA; CDR3 DNA: TGTGCCAGCAGCCAAGGACAGAAACGTAATGAAAAACTGTTTTTT; CDR3 protein: CASSQGQKRNEKLFF
CDR3 length: 14; clone size: NA; V gene: TRBV6-1; J gene: TRBJ1-1; D gene: TRBD1; CDR3 DNA: TGTGCCAGCATCCAGGGGGCGCGGAACACTGAAGCTTTCTTT; CDR3 protein: CASIQGARNTEAFF
CDR3 length: 11; clone size: NA; V gene: TRBV9; J gene: TRBJ2-1; D gene: NA; CDR3 DNA: TGTGCCAGCAGCGGGCACAATGAGCAGTTCTTC; CDR3 protein: CASSGHNEQFF
CDR3 length: 16; clone size: NA; V gene: TRBV2; J gene: TRBJ2-5; D gene: TRBD2; CDR3 DNA: TGTGCCAGCAGGCTACTAGCGGGAGGGTCCCAAGAGACCCAGTACTTC; CDR3 protein: CASRLLAGGSQETQYF
CDR3 length: 13; clone size: NA; V gene: TRBV14; J gene: TRBJ1-1; D gene: NA; CDR3 DNA: TGTGCCAGCAGCCTACAGGGGAACACTGAAGCTTTCTTT; CDR3 protein: CASSLQGNTEAFF
CDR3 length: 13; clone size: NA; V gene: TRBV5-1; J gene: TRBJ2-7; D gene: NA; CDR3 DNA: TGCGCCAGCAGCTTGGCAGGGTGGTACGAGCAGTACTTC; CDR3 protein: CASSLAGWYEQYF
CDR3 length: 14; clone size: NA; V gene: TRBV7-9; J gene: TRBJ1-1; D gene: NA; CDR3 DNA: TGTGCCAGCAGCTTAGGAAAGAAAGAGTTTGAAGCTTTCTTT; CDR3 protein: CASSLGKKEFEAFF
CDR3 length: 14; clone size: once; V gene: TRBV11-2; J gene: TRBJ1-1; D gene: TRBD1; CDR3 DNA: TGTGCCAGCAGCAGCCAATCAGGGGGCACTGAAGCTTTCTTT; CDR3 protein: CASSSQSGGTEAFF
CDR3 length: 15; clone size: NA; V gene: TRBV2; J gene: TRBJ1-2; D gene: TRBD1; CDR3 DNA: TGTGCCAGCAGCCCCCGGGACAGGGAGTTCTATGGCTACACCTTC; CDR3 protein: CASSPRDREFYGYTF
CDR3 length: 15; clone size: NA; V gene: TRBV27; J gene: TRBJ1-2; D gene: TRBD1; CDR3 DNA: TGTGCCAGCAGTTTAGAAGGACAGGGGTTCTATGGCTACACCTTC; CDR3 protein: CASSLEGQGFYGYTF
CDR3 length: 12; clone size: few; V gene: TRBV28; J gene: TRBJ2-5; D gene: NA; CDR3 DNA: TGTGCCAGCAGAAGGGGCGTGGAGACCCAGTACTTC; CDR3 protein: CASRRGVETQYF
CDR3 length: 14; clone size: NA; V gene: TRBV29-1; J gene: TRBJ2-1; D gene: TRBD2; CDR3 DNA: TGCAGCGTTGCGGGGGAGGGGTCCTACAATGAGCAGTTCTTC; CDR3 protein: CSVAGEGSYNEQFF
CDR3 length: 15; clone size: NA; V gene: TRBV11-2; J gene: TRBJ2-5; D gene: NA; CDR3 DNA: TGTGCCAGCAGCTTATCTACAGGGCACGGGGAGACCCAGTACTTC; CDR3 protein: CASSLSTGHGETQYF
CDR3 length: 12; clone size: NA; V gene: TRBV4-1; J gene: TRBJ2-1; D gene: TRBD1; CDR3 DNA: TGCGCCAGCGGACAGGGGATTTATGAGCAGTTCTTC; CDR3 protein: CASGQGIYEQFF
CDR3 length: 15; clone size: NA; V gene: TRBV2; J gene: TRBJ2-1; D gene: NA; CDR3 DNA: TGTGCCAGCAGAGTACAGGGGGGGGCCTACAATGAGCAGTTCTTC; CDR3 protein: CASRVQGGAYNEQFF
CDR3 length: 14; clone size: NA; V gene: TRBV6-6; J gene: TRBJ2-1; D gene: NA; CDR3 DNA: TGTGCCAGCAGTCAATCTAGCTCCTACAATGAGCAGTTCTTC; CDR3 protein: CASSQSSSYNEQFF
CDR3 length: 14; clone size: NA; V gene: TRBV30; J gene: TRBJ2-7; D gene: NA; CDR3 DNA: TGTGCCTGGAGTGTTACAGGGAGTTATTACGAGCAGTACTTC; CDR3 protein: CAWSVTGSYYEQYF
CDR3 length: 15; clone size: NA; V gene: TRBV6-6; J gene: TRBJ1-5; D gene: NA; CDR3 DNA: TGTGCCAGCAGTTACCCGATTGAGGGAGGCCAGCCCCAGCATTTT; CDR3 protein: CASSYPIEGGQPQHF
CDR3 length: 13; clone size: NA; V gene: TRBV6-5; J gene: TRBJ2-7; D gene: NA; CDR3 DNA: TGTGCCAGCAGTTACGACAGGAGGAGGGAGCAGTACTTC; CDR3 protein: CASSYDRRREQYF
CDR3 length: 16; clone size: few; V gene: TRBV7-2; J gene: TRBJ2-3; D gene: NA; CDR3 DNA: TGTGCCAGCAGCTTCCCTCGGCGGGGGCGGTCGGATACGCAGTATTTT; CDR3 protein: CASSFPRRGRSDTQYF
CDR3 length: 13; clone size: NA; V gene: TRBV28; J gene: TRBJ1-2; D gene: NA; CDR3 DNA: TGTGCCAGCAGTTTTGAGGGCGACTATGGCTACACCTTC; CDR3 protein: CASSFEGDYGYTF
CDR3 length: 13; clone size: NA; V gene: TRBV7-2; J gene: TRBJ1-2; D gene: NA; CDR3 DNA: TGTGCCAGCAGCATGCCAGGGAAGAATGGCTACACCTTC; CDR3 protein: CASSMPGKNGYTF